This TCR beta chain is drawn from a study of shared clonotypes between healthy human individuals. General study points: Clonotypes shared by all four sorted-subset donors had higher generation probabilities than non-shared clonotypes.

Original processing methods: For the immunoSEQ data, sequences were junction-only without quality scores, so filtering differed. Assay: immunoSEQ multiplex PCR; the TCRdb copy retains only in-frame clones and omits some. That table is the source of V, J and clone size, and D and trimming were worked out from the DNA. This sample has roughly 1,100,000 clones, with 70% to 80% found just once. A split of CD4+ cells into CD45RA+ naive and CD45RA-negative memory subsets was performed. With regard to this clone: Its antigen remains unidentified. The same CDR3 also results from other DNA sequences found in this sample.

The CDR3 is 15 amino acids. V lost 2 bases and J lost 2; bases outside the gene matches: 2. CDR1 SGHTA and CDR2 FQGNSA come from the germline V gene. The chain combines TRBV7-2 with TRBJ2-7; 11 nucleotides align to TRBD2. Input material: memory CD4+ T cells sorted from blood. As for subset: CD45RA-negative fraction. This clonotype originated in a man between 18 and 35 years old in good health. In DNA form, the CDR3 reads TGTGCCAGCAGCTTACTAGCGGGAGGACCCTACGAGCAGTACTTC. Amino acids: CASSLLAGGPYEQYF.